These 30 T cell receptor beta chains came from one sample sequenced in a study of OX40 agonist ivuxolimab in advanced cancers. Measured with immunoSEQ multiplex PCR; TCRdb has only the in-frame clones, and not every one. This table has 100,000 or so clones, about nine tenths appearing once. The material was CD4+ or CD8+ T cells sorted from blood, obtained in a trial of the OX40 agonist ivuxolimab. These receptors all stem from an adult with an advanced solid tumor such as melanoma, head and neck, liver or kidney cancer.

The chain uses TRBV5-4 and TRBJ2-1, with 15 bases that match TRBD2. This CDR3 contains 18 residues. CDR1 and CDR2 from the germline V gene are SGHNT and YYREEE (reference sequence). J gave up 3 bases and V 0 bases, and 4 bases lay outside the gene matches. In DNA, the CDR3 is TGTGCCAGCAGCTTGGGGGGACTAGCGGGAGGAAACTACAATGAGCAGTTCTTC. This sequence encodes CASSLGGLAGGNYNEQFF.

This clone appeared a single time. The rearrangement links TRBV4-1 to TRBJ2-2; tentatively, D is TRBD1 or TRBD2 (6 bases each). V gave up 3 bases and J gave up 4 bases, with 18 bases separating them. From germline, CDR1 is MGHRA and CDR2 YSYEKL. This CDR3 has 17 amino acids. The CDR3 sequence is CASSQPGRGLGTGELFF. CDR3 bases: TGCGCCAGCAGCCAGCCGGGACGGGGGCTGGGCACCGGGGAGCTGTTTTTT.

This clone turned up a few times. The chain has TRBV7-9 and TRBJ1-2; D is possibly TRBD1 (6 bases). Trimming shortened V by 3 bases and J by 3 bases, and 11 bases separated the two germline ends. There are 14 residues in the CDR3. Germline CDR1 and CDR2: SEHNR and FQNEAQ (reference sequence). CDR3 in DNA: TGTGCCAGCAGCTTCCCTACAGGGCACTATGGCTACACCTTC. It specifies CASSFPTGHYGYTF.

The count of this clone is one. The chain uses TRBV6-6 and TRBJ2-7; TRBD2 matches at 7 bases. CDR1 MNHNY and CDR2 SVGAGI come from the germline V gene (reference sequence). Germline trimming cut 6 bases from V and 4 bases from J; bases unmatched to any gene: 3. The CDR3 loop spans 12 amino acids. The CDR3 spells CASSGTKYEQYF. The CDR3 DNA sequence: TGTGCCAGCAGCGGGACTAAATACGAGCAGTACTTC.

The chain links TRBV6-6 to TRBJ2-2; perhaps D is TRBD1 or TRBD2 (5 bases each). The CDR3 spans 14 residues. The germline V and J ends were trimmed by 4 bases and 1 base, with 7 bases remaining between them. Germline assignment: CDR1 MNHNY and CDR2 SVGAGI (reference sequence). CDR3 loop: CASSWDENTGELFF. CDR3 in DNA: TGTGCCAGCAGTTGGGACGAGAACACCGGGGAGCTGTTTTTT.

CDR3 bases: TGTGCCAGCTCACCCGTCGGGGCGGACACTGAAGCTTTCTTT. This translates into CASSPVGADTEAFF. V usage is TRBV18 and J usage is TRBJ1-1; D might be TRBD1 (5 bases). Germline CDR1 reads KGHSH; CDR2 reads LQKENI. Trimming stripped 3 bases from V and 3 bases from J, with 11 bases between. This CDR3 has 14 residues.

The chain combines TRBV7-9 with TRBJ2-3, with 8 nucleotides matching TRBD2. Germline V lookup: CDR1 SEHNR, CDR2 FQNEAQ (reference sequence). There are 15 residues in the CDR3. With V trimmed by 2 bases and J by 7 bases, 8 bases remained unmatched. The chain's CDR3 is CASSLTGGLRHTQYF. In nucleotides, the CDR3 is TGTGCCAGCAGCTTAACGGGAGGGCTGAGGCATACGCAGTATTTT.

The rearrangement joins TRBV19 to TRBJ1-5; 7 bases line up with TRBD1. CDR3 length: 15 amino acids. Germline V gives CDR1 LNHDA, CDR2 SQIVND (reference sequence). V shed 4 bases, J shed 5 bases, and the junction held 8 bases outside the gene matches. The CDR3 reads CASSTRTGQDQPQHF. The CDR3 nucleotides are TGTGCCAGTAGTACCAGGACAGGTCAGGATCAGCCCCAGCATTTT.

V gene TRBV28 combines with J gene TRBJ1-4; TRBD1 might be the D (6 bases). Germline CDR1 MDHEN, CDR2 SYDVKM. Trimming cost V 3 bases and J 5 bases, with 16 bases left between them. The CDR3 is 16 residues long. CDR3 DNA sequence: TGTGCCAGCAGTTTTATACAGGGACGGTGGAATGAAAAACTGTTTTTT. As protein: CASSFIQGRWNEKLFF.

The chain recombines TRBV2 with TRBJ2-2; D is undetermined. V shed 3 bases and J shed 7 bases, with 9 bases lying between them. The CDR3 has 13 residues. Per germline, CDR1 SNHLY and CDR2 FYNNEI. The CDR3 spells CASSEKASGELFF. The CDR3 region has the DNA TGTGCCAGCAGTGAGAAGGCTAGCGGGGAGCTGTTTTTT.

The rearrangement links TRBV4-1 to TRBJ1-4, with D uncertain. CDR1 and CDR2 (germline): MGHRA, YSYEKL. The CDR3 is made up of 17 amino acids. Trimming took 3 bases from V and 8 from J, leaving 22 bases between them. CDR3 region: CASSQNEAYGPQEKLFF. DNA of the CDR3: TGCGCCAGCAGCCAGAATGAGGCGTATGGACCACAAGAAAAACTGTTTTTT.

This chain uses TRBV28 with TRBJ1-6, with 10 nucleotides matching TRBD1. This CDR3 spans 15 amino acids. V was clipped by 6 bases and J by 9 bases; unmatched bases: 8. Germline V CDR1 and CDR2: MDHEN, SYDVKM. CDR3 sequence (DNA): TGTGCCAGCAGCCCGACGGGACAGGGGAGTTCACCCCTCCACTTT. It is translated as CASSPTGQGSSPLHF.

The chain couples TRBV28 to TRBJ1-1; the match to TRBD1 covers 9 bases. J was trimmed by 10 bases and V by 6 bases; bases with no gene match: 9. The CDR3 sequence is 13 residues long. The germline CDR1 and CDR2 sequences are MDHEN and SYDVKM. For the CDR3, the DNA is TGTGCCAGCAGGAACAGGGGGCAAGGGGTAGCTTTCTTT. This sequence encodes CASRNRGQGVAFF. The variable domain in full, with the rest retrieved from reference TRBV28 and TRBJ1-1, is DVKVTQSSRYLVKRTGEKVFLECVQDMDHENMFWYRQDPGLGLRLIYFSYDVKMKEKGDIPEGYSVSREKKERFSLILESASTNQTSMYLCASRNRGQGVAFFGQGTRLTVV.

This clone appeared once. CDR3 sequence (DNA): TGTGCCATCAGTGCAGGGGGATTGGATGAAAAACTGTTTTTT. Encoded protein: CAISAGGLDEKLFF. The chain uses TRBV10-3 and TRBJ1-4; TRBD1 matches 7 bases. The V gene end was trimmed by 4 bases and the J gene end by 6 bases; junction bases not matched to a gene: 5. The CDR3 sequence is 14 residues long. Germline CDR1 is ENHRY and CDR2 is SYGVKD.

The chain employs TRBV27 and TRBJ2-6; the D call may be TRBD1 or TRBD2 (6 bases each). The CDR3 is made up of 15 amino acids. From germline, CDR1 is MNHEY and CDR2 SMNVEV (reference sequence). V lost 3 bases and J lost 4, with 10 bases in between. CDR3 in amino acids: CASSFLGGGANVLTF. CDR3 nucleotides: TGTGCCAGCAGTTTCCTCGGGGGCGGGGCCAACGTCCTGACTTTC.

The rearrangement uses TRBV6-5 and TRBJ2-3; 9 nucleotides agree with TRBD2. Trimming cost V 2 bases and J 5 bases; bases outside gene matches: 5. The CDR3 runs 15 residues. Germline V gene sequence: CDR1 MNHEY, CDR2 SVGAGI. CDR3 coding DNA: TGTGCCAGCAGTTACGTAGCGGGGGAACTAGATACGCAGTATTTT. Its protein product is CASSYVAGELDTQYF.

CDR3 region: CSVSDGGHGYTF. As DNA, the CDR3 is TGCAGCGTTTCAGACGGGGGGCATGGCTACACCTTC. The chain combines TRBV29-1 with TRBJ1-2, with D possibly TRBD1 on 6 matching bases. Trimming took off 5 bases at V and 6 bases at J, with 13 bases between the two ends. Germline CDR1 is SQVTM and CDR2 is ANQGSEA. The CDR3 spans 12 residues.

V gene TRBV11-2 combines with J gene TRBJ2-3, with TRBD2 as a possible D gene (6 bases). V dropped 6 bases and J dropped 1 base, with 17 bases sitting between them. The germline CDR1 and CDR2 sequences are SGHAT and FQNNGV. CDR3 length: 16 amino acids. This chain's CDR3 is CASSFMIAAGTDTQYF. The CDR3 DNA is TGTGCCAGCAGTTTTATGATAGCGGCTGGCACAGATACGCAGTATTTT. The full variable domain, in which reference TRBV11-2 and TRBJ2-3 provide the parts outside the CDR3, is EAGVAQSPRYKIIEKRQSVAFWCNPISGHATLYWYQQILGQGPKLLIQFQNNGVVDDSQLPKDRFSAERLKGVDSTLKIQPAKLEDSAVYLCASSFMIAAGTDTQYFGPGTRLTVL.

V usage is TRBV18 and J usage is TRBJ2-6, with 9 bases matching TRBD1. Looked up from germline, CDR1 is KGHSH and CDR2 is LQKENI. The V segment lost 4 bases and the J segment 4 bases; nucleotides outside the gene matches: 5. The CDR3 is 16 amino acids. The CDR3 DNA follows: TGTGCCAGCTCACAACAGGGGGCGCCCGGGGCCAACGTCCTGACTTTC. It yields the protein CASSQQGAPGANVLTF. Based on the CDR3 plus reference TRBV18 and TRBJ2-6, the full variable domain is NAGVMQNPRHLVRRRGQEARLRCSPMKGHSHVYWYRQLPEEGLKFMVYLQKENIIDESGMPKERFSAEFPKEGPSILRIQQVVRGDSAAYFCASSQQGAPGANVLTFGAGSRLTVL.

The chain couples TRBV30 to TRBJ2-7; 8 bases align to TRBD1. V gave up 0 bases and J gave up 6 bases; unmatched junction bases: 10. Germline V lookup: CDR1 GTSNPN, CDR2 SVGIG (reference sequence). The CDR3 runs to 15 residues. The DNA for the CDR3 is TGTGCCTGGAGTGTAGTCCGAGACAGGGGAACCGAGCAGTACTTC. This codes for CAWSVVRDRGTEQYF.

The chain couples TRBV7-9 to TRBJ2-5; no reliable D call. Deletions cut 3 bases from V and 2 bases from J, with 10 bases between. Per germline, CDR1 SEHNR and CDR2 FQNEAQ (reference sequence). This CDR3 comprises 14 residues. CDR3 coding DNA: TGTGCCAGCAGCTTCTGGGCGGTTCAAGAGACCCAGTACTTC. It yields the protein CASSFWAVQETQYF.

The gene calls are TRBV5-4 and TRBJ2-1, with D perhaps TRBD2 (6 bases). Between the trimmed V and J ends, which lost 4 bases and 5 bases, there was a span of 16 bases. This CDR3 is 15 amino acids long. Germline V gives CDR1 SGHNT, CDR2 YYREEE (reference sequence). The chain's CDR3 is CASSPRATSNNEQFF. CDR3 coding DNA: TGTGCCAGCAGCCCAAGGGCGACTAGTAACAATGAGCAGTTCTTC.

The chain is built from TRBV5-1 and TRBJ1-2, with 7 positions matching TRBD1. Germline V gene lookup returns CDR1 SGHRS and CDR2 YFSETQ. Losses at the gene ends were 4 bases for V and 2 bases for J; bases not matched to a gene: 2. The CDR3 extends over 13 amino acids. The DNA for the CDR3 is TGCGCCAGCAGCCGGGACAGCAACTATGGCTACACCTTC. Residues: CASSRDSNYGYTF.

This clone was seen a single time. The J gene is TRBJ1-2, the V gene TRBV6-6; 8 bases are shared with TRBD1. The CDR3 extends over 14 amino acids. Trimming at V came to 6 bases and at J to 8 bases, leaving 11 bases not matched to a gene. Germline CDR1 is MNHNY and CDR2 is SVGAGI (reference sequence). The chain's CDR3 is CASSPGTGPGGYTF. CDR3 coding DNA: TGTGCCAGCAGCCCCGGGACAGGTCCAGGGGGCTACACCTTC.

This chain uses TRBV25-1 with TRBJ2-7; 7 bases line up with TRBD1. Unmatched junction bases numbered 2, after V lost 6 bases and J lost 3 bases. This CDR3 is built from 12 residues. The germline V gene encodes CDR1 MGHDK and CDR2 SYGVNS. The chain's CDR3 is CASSQGDYEQYV. DNA for the CDR3: TGTGCCAGCAGCCAGGGGGACTACGAGCAGTACGTC.

This rearrangement joins TRBV14 to TRBJ2-1; D possibly matches TRBD1 or TRBD2 (5 bases each). CDR1 is SGHDN and CDR2 is FVKESK in the germline V gene. This CDR3 contains 16 residues. Trimming took off 2 bases at V and 7 bases at J, with 18 bases between the two ends. CDR3 sequence: CASSQTWDGGTNEQFF. CDR3 sequence (DNA): TGTGCCAGCAGCCAAACTTGGGACGGTGGGACGAATGAGCAGTTCTTC.

The V and J genes are TRBV5-1 and TRBJ1-6, with TRBD1 as a possible D gene (5 bases). The CDR3 runs to 15 residues. V was trimmed by 1 base and J by 5 bases, leaving 10 bases between them. Germline CDR1 SGHRS, CDR2 YFSETQ. CDR3: CASSLRDGDNSPLHF. CDR3 DNA: TGCGCCAGCAGCTTGCGGGACGGAGATAATTCACCCCTCCACTTT.

The V and J genes are TRBV5-1 and TRBJ2-3; 8 positions match TRBD2. The CDR3 extends over 15 amino acids. Germline V gives CDR1 SGHRS, CDR2 YFSETQ. V dropped 3 bases and J dropped 6; count of bases not matched to a gene: 9. The CDR3 spells CASSSGAGGRDTQYF. The CDR3 nucleotides read TGCGCCAGCAGCTCCGGAGCCGGCGGGAGGGATACGCAGTATTTT.

V and J are TRBV28 and TRBJ2-1; maybe TRBD1 (5 bases). Trimming removed 3 bases from V and 6 bases from J, with 18 bases in between. Germline V gene data show CDR1 as MDHEN and CDR2 as SYDVKM. The CDR3 is 16 amino acids. CDR3 nucleotides: TGTGCCAGCAGTTTGGTAGGGGCCCAGCCCTCCAATGAGCAGTTCTTC. Its translation: CASSLVGAQPSNEQFF.

V and J are TRBV10-1 and TRBJ2-7; 10 bases map to TRBD2. This CDR3 comprises 15 residues. With V trimmed by 5 bases and J by 3 bases, 7 bases remained unmatched. Germline values: CDR1 WNHNN, CDR2 SYGVQD (reference sequence). CDR3 sequence: CASSSRTSGGYEQYV. In DNA, the CDR3 is TGCGCCAGCAGTTCTCGGACTAGCGGCGGCTACGAGCAGTACGTC.